The 24 T cell receptor beta chains reported below all come from one sample, sequenced in a study of CD8 T cells in Susac syndrome. Random hexamers were used to reverse transcribe an amount of about 0.5 to 1 ug RNA. TCRdb re-derived calls from the immunoSEQ multiplex PCR reads in MiXCR, one entry per CDR3 protein. The data show around 100,000 distinct CDR3 sequences, nearly 97% seen once. The sequencing sample was made of CD8+ T cells from PBMCs. The receptors originated from a human donor with Susac syndrome.

This chain links TRBV5-1 with TRBJ2-5, with D perhaps TRBD2 (5 bases). Trimming removed 0 bases from V and 4 bases from J, with 13 bases in between. This CDR3 has 15 amino acids. Germline CDR1 is SGHRS and CDR2 is YFSETQ. The CDR3, as DNA: TGCGCCAGCAGCTTGGGCGTGGGAGATGGAGAGACCCAGTACTTC. Translation: CASSLGVGDGETQYF.

The genes are TRBV24-1 and TRBJ2-1; D is unclear. V lost 5 bases and J 8 bases, leaving 12 bases between the germline ends. CDR3 length: 13 residues. CDR1 is KGHDR, CDR2 SFDVKD, per germline. The CDR3 loop is CATSAPPSDEQFF. The DNA of the CDR3 is TGTGCCACCAGTGCCCCCCCCTCGGATGAGCAGTTCTTC.

The CDR3, as DNA: TGCGCCAGCAGCTTGGTAGCATCCGCCCGAGAGACCCAGTACTTC. It yields the protein CASSLVASARETQYF. The chain has TRBV5-1 and TRBJ2-5; no clear D gene. CDR1 SGHRS and CDR2 YFSETQ come from the germline V gene. Trimming took 0 bases from V and 4 from J, leaving 13 bases between them. The CDR3 is made up of 15 amino acids.

This clonotype came up a few times. This sequence joins TRBV5-4 and TRBJ2-1; D gene uncertain. The germline V gene encodes CDR1 SGHNT and CDR2 YYREEE (reference sequence). V lost 2 bases, J lost 4 bases, and 1 base lay in between. This CDR3 spans 11 amino acids. The CDR3 DNA follows: TGTGCCAGCAGCTTTTACAATGAGCAGTTCTTC. Encoded protein: CASSFYNEQFF.

The V and J genes are TRBV6-5 and TRBJ1-1, with 9 bases fitting TRBD1. The junction had 2 bases not matched to a gene; V was cut back by 8 bases and J by 1 base. Germline V gene lookup returns CDR1 MNHEY and CDR2 SVGAGI. The CDR3 covers 13 residues. The CDR3 here is CASGQGPNTEAFF. The DNA of the CDR3 is TGTGCCAGCGGACAGGGGCCGAACACTGAAGCTTTCTTT.

This chain uses TRBV24-1 with TRBJ2-5; 7 bases are shared with TRBD1. Trimming took 4 bases from V and 2 from J; bases not matched to a gene: 3. There are 14 residues in the CDR3. Germline CDR1 and CDR2: KGHDR and SFDVKD. The chain's CDR3 is CATSESGQQETQYF. CDR3 bases: TGTGCCACCAGTGAATCGGGACAGCAAGAGACCCAGTACTTC.

The chain carries TRBV5-4 and TRBJ2-3, with 8 positions matching TRBD1. The ends lost 2 bases at V and 5 bases at J; junction bases unmatched: 7. The CDR3 contains 15 residues. CDR1 is SGHNT, CDR2 YYREEE, per germline (reference sequence). DNA for the CDR3: TGTGCCAGCAGCTTTCGGGCAGGGGGCCGAGATACGCAGTATTTT. Protein sequence: CASSFRAGGRDTQYF.

The rearrangement joins TRBV3-1 to TRBJ1-1, with D perhaps matching TRBD1 (5 bases). The CDR3 has 14 residues. Germline lookup yields CDR1 LGHDT and CDR2 YNNKEL (reference sequence). The ends were cut back, 1 base at V and 4 bases at J, with 10 bases in the middle. The DNA for the CDR3 is TGTGCCAGCAGCCAAGGACAGCTGATCACTGAAGCTTTCTTT. Translated: CASSQGQLITEAFF.

The DNA for the CDR3 is TGTGCCAGCAGTCCAAACTCCCACAATCAGCCCCAGCATTTT. Protein product: CASSPNSHNQPQHF. The V and J genes are TRBV27 and TRBJ1-5; D unresolved. The CDR3 spans 14 residues. CDR1 MNHEY and CDR2 SMNVEV come from the germline V gene (reference sequence). Trimming took off 5 bases at V and 3 bases at J, with 11 bases between the two ends.

This rearrangement joins TRBV2 to TRBJ2-7; TRBD1 is a possible D gene (7 bases). Germline V gene sequence: CDR1 SNHLY, CDR2 FYNNEI. Trimming stripped 7 bases from V and 2 bases from J, with 18 bases between. The length of the CDR3 is 15 residues. The CDR3 bases are TGTGCCAGCACCGACCCGGGCAGGGGGGCCTACGAGCAGTACTTC. This encodes CASTDPGRGAYEQYF.

This clonotype showed up just once. The V and J genes are TRBV12-3 or TRBV12-4 and TRBJ1-5; 7 bases map to TRBD1. V was clipped by 5 bases and J by 3 bases; unmatched bases: 7. The CDR3 is made up of 15 amino acids. This CDR3 is CASSPPGGINQPQHF. As DNA, the CDR3 is TGTGCCAGCAGTCCTCCAGGGGGAATCAATCAGCCCCAGCATTTT.

This rearrangement joins TRBV5-1 to TRBJ2-1; D might be TRBD2 (6 bases). Germline loops: CDR1 SGHRS, CDR2 YFSETQ. V lost 4 bases and J 9 bases, leaving 8 bases between the germline ends. The CDR3 is made up of 11 amino acids. The CDR3 reads CASSRDFEQFF. The CDR3 DNA is TGCGCCAGCAGCCGGGACTTTGAGCAGTTCTTC.

Points on this clonotype: One end of the junction does not line up with germline, which may come from a read error. The V call is TRBV20-1, the J call TRBJ1-2, with 7 bases aligning to TRBD1. The CDR3 has 16 residues. CDR1 and CDR2 (germline): DFQATT, SNEGSKA (reference sequence). The CDR3 here is CSAGTGDLMGRGGYTF. DNA of the CDR3: TGTAGTGCTGGTACAGGGGACCTAATGGGCAGGGGTGGCTACACCTTC.

The V and J genes are TRBV27 and TRBJ2-2; D is ambiguous. The CDR3 has 13 residues. Germline V gene data show CDR1 as MNHEY and CDR2 as SMNVEV (reference sequence). V lost 5 bases and J 5 bases, leaving 9 bases between the germline ends. The CDR3 spells CASSRVITGELFF. The CDR3 DNA reads as TGTGCCAGCAGTCGCGTAATAACCGGGGAGCTGTTTTTT.

The sample holds one count of this clonotype. The V gene is TRBV4-1, the J gene TRBJ2-1; TRBD2 aligns across 14 bases. Trimming took 1 base from V and 8 from J; bases not matched to a gene: 7. This CDR3 contains 17 residues. Germline V gene sequence: CDR1 MGHRA, CDR2 YSYEKL. The CDR3 loop reads CASSQGGLAGESDEQFF. The DNA of the CDR3 is TGCGCCAGCAGCCAAGGGGGACTAGCGGGAGAGTCCGATGAGCAGTTCTTC.

This clonotype was counted only a few times. This chain connects TRBV7-2 to TRBJ2-7, with D perhaps given as TRBD1 or TRBD2 (5 bases each). The length of the CDR3 is 14 residues. With 5 bases removed from V and 1 base from J, the gap between germline ends came to 12 bases. From germline, CDR1 is SGHTA and CDR2 FQGNSA. The CDR3 protein is CASSEEGPSYEQYF. The CDR3 nucleotides are TGTGCCAGCAGCGAAGAGGGGCCATCCTACGAGCAGTACTTC.

This chain connects TRBV20-1 to TRBJ1-2, with TRBD1 matching 7 bases. The length of the CDR3 is 13 residues. The germline V gene encodes CDR1 DFQATT and CDR2 SNEGSKA (reference sequence). After removal of 6 bases from V and 2 bases from J, the junction contained 6 bases not matched to a gene. The CDR3 DNA follows: TGCAGTGCCGCAGGGGGTGGGAACTATGGCTACACCTTC. It specifies CSAAGGGNYGYTF.

The V call is TRBV12-3 or TRBV12-4, the J call TRBJ2-1; 10 bases are shared with TRBD2. V dropped 6 bases and J dropped 9; count of bases not matched to a gene: 11. There are 15 residues in the CDR3. In DNA form, the CDR3 reads TGTGCCAGCAGCACCGGGACTAGCGTCGTCGGTGAGCAGTTCTTC. It yields the protein CASSTGTSVVGEQFF.

This clonotype was counted a few times. The CDR3, as DNA: TGTGCCAGCAGTCCTGGCGGGACAGGGGGTTACGAGCAGTACTTC. This codes for CASSPGGTGGYEQYF. V gene TRBV12-3 or TRBV12-4 combines with J gene TRBJ2-7; 11 nucleotides line up with TRBD1. The CDR3 has 15 amino acids. V dropped 5 bases and J dropped 4; count of bases not matched to a gene: 7.

The chain is built from TRBV29-1 and TRBJ2-6, with D perhaps TRBD1 or TRBD2 (5 bases each). The CDR3 runs to 15 residues. Germline loops: CDR1 SQVTM, CDR2 ANQGSEA. V was clipped by 3 bases and J by 4 bases, with 13 bases between them. The CDR3: CSVESSGTGANVLTF. The DNA for the CDR3 is TGCAGCGTTGAGTCGTCCGGGACGGGGGCCAACGTCCTGACTTTC.

This chain uses TRBV24-1 with TRBJ2-1; 8 bases line up with TRBD1. The CDR3 is 16 amino acids. Per the germline V gene, CDR1 is KGHDR and CDR2 is SFDVKD. V was clipped by 3 bases and J by 2 bases; unmatched bases: 5. CDR3 nucleotide sequence: TGTGCCACCAGTGATAGGACAGGGAGAGCCTACAATGAGCAGTTCTTC. Residues: CATSDRTGRAYNEQFF.

As DNA, the CDR3 is TGTGCCAGCAGCTTGAACTCCTGGGACCAAGAGACCCAGTACTTC. Translation gives CASSLNSWDQETQYF. This chain uses TRBV7-9 with TRBJ2-5; D not certain. The V end lost 3 bases, the J end lost 0 bases, and 11 bases lay between the germline ends. The V gene's germline CDR1 is SEHNR and CDR2 FQNEAQ (reference sequence). This CDR3 spans 15 amino acids.

DNA for the CDR3: TGCAGCGGGAGACAGTCAGATACGCAGTATTTT. Translating it yields CSGRQSDTQYF. The chain is built from TRBV29-1 and TRBJ2-3, with a weak D call TRBD1 (5 bases). CDR3 length: 11 residues. Germline values: CDR1 SQVTM, CDR2 ANQGSEA. The V gene lost 7 bases and the J gene lost 4 bases, with 9 bases spanning the gap.

This sequence joins TRBV29-1 and TRBJ2-2; TRBD1 matches at 8 bases. Germline V gene data show CDR1 as SQVTM and CDR2 as ANQGSEA. The CDR3 contains 15 residues. J was trimmed by 3 bases and V by 5 bases; bases with no gene match: 8. CDR3 nucleotides: TGCAGCGTTACCAAGGACAGGGTGGACACCGGGGAGCTGTTTTTT. This encodes CSVTKDRVDTGELFF.